The 15 T cell receptor beta chains reported below all come from one sample, sequenced in a study of T cell responses to AZD1222 COVID-19 vaccine. The data were produced by immunoSEQ multiplex PCR, yet TCRdb's version contains in-frame clones alone and is incomplete. This table holds roughly 150,000 clones, under 95% found once. Sample: peripheral blood, taken on day 0 of AZD1222 vaccination. The receptor source for this set is an adult in good health.

This clone was counted only a few times. The rearrangement joins TRBV7-9 to TRBJ1-5; D is possibly TRBD1 (6 bases). V lost 1 base, J lost 5 bases, and 24 bases lay in between. This CDR3 region has 19 residues. CDR1 is SEHNR and CDR2 is FQNEAQ in the germline V gene (reference sequence). Here the CDR3 reads CASSLVGDTRRARDQPQHF. As DNA, the CDR3 is TGTGCCAGCAGCTTAGTAGGGGACACACGAAGGGCTAGGGATCAGCCCCAGCATTTT. The whole variable domain, remainder taken from reference TRBV7-9 and TRBJ1-5, is DTGVSQNPRHKITKRGQNVTFRCDPISEHNRLYWYRQTLGQGPEFLTYFQNEAQLEKSRLLSDRFSAERPKGSFSTLEIQRTEQGDSAMYLCASSLVGDTRRARDQPQHFGDGTRLSIL.

This rearrangement joins TRBV7-6 to TRBJ2-3; TRBD2 agrees at 8 bases. Germline V gene sequence: CDR1 SGHVS, CDR2 FNYEAQ. Losses at the gene ends were 4 bases for V and 2 bases for J; bases not matched to a gene: 17. The length of the CDR3 is 19 residues. CDR3 protein: CASSYSGAYTWGATDTQYF. The CDR3 DNA sequence: TGTGCCAGCAGCTATAGCGGGGCCTATACATGGGGGGCCACAGATACGCAGTATTTT.

V usage is TRBV6-5 and J usage is TRBJ1-1; D call uncertain. The CDR3 consists of 13 residues. V was cut by 0 bases and J by 4 bases, with 6 bases left in between. The V gene's germline CDR1 is MNHEY and CDR2 SVGAGI. The chain's CDR3 is CASSYSGRTEAFF. The CDR3 DNA is TGTGCCAGCAGTTACTCGGGTCGCACTGAAGCTTTCTTT.

A few counts support this clone. The rearrangement links TRBV28 to TRBJ2-1; a possible D gene is TRBD1 (6 bases). The CDR3 runs 14 residues. Trimming shortened V by 3 bases and J by 9 bases, and 15 bases separated the two germline ends. Germline CDR1 reads MDHEN; CDR2 reads SYDVKM. CDR3 loop: CASSLVQGGGEQFF. The CDR3 region has the DNA TGTGCCAGCAGTTTGGTACAGGGTGGCGGTGAGCAGTTCTTC.

V and J are TRBV5-1 and TRBJ2-7, with D hard to call. V was clipped by 5 bases and J by 1 base, with 4 bases between them. Looked up from germline, CDR1 is SGHRS and CDR2 is YFSETQ. There are 11 residues in the CDR3. As DNA, the CDR3 is TGCGCCAGCAGGGCGTCCTACGAGCAGTACTTC. This translates into CASRASYEQYF. The entire variable domain, with the rest obtained from reference TRBV5-1 and TRBJ2-7, is as follows: KAGVTQTPRYLIKTRGQQVTLSCSPISGHRSVSWYQQTPGQGLQFLFEYFSETQRNKGNFPGRFSGRQFSNSRSEMNVSTLELGDSALYLCASRASYEQYFGPGTRLTVT.

As DNA, the CDR3 is TGTGCCAGCAGTATCCGGGACTCCCTAGTGGTTTACACTGAAGCTTTCTTT. This encodes CASSIRDSLVVYTEAFF. J is TRBJ1-1 and V is TRBV6-2 or TRBV6-3, with TRBD1 as a possible D gene (5 bases). Germline CDR1 and CDR2: MNHEY and SVGEGT. V dropped 5 bases and J dropped 3 bases, with 22 bases sitting between them. This CDR3 region has 17 residues.

The chain recombines TRBV20-1 with TRBJ2-7; D is tentatively TRBD1 or TRBD2 (6 bases each). This CDR3 is 10 amino acids long. V lost 7 bases, J lost 5 bases, and 9 bases lay in between. CDR1 and CDR2 from the germline V gene are DFQATT and SNEGSKA (reference sequence). The CDR3 nucleotides are TGCAGTGTAAGGGGGGACGAGCAGTACTTC. Translated: CSVRGDEQYF.

The rearrangement uses TRBV3-1 (or the pseudogene TRBV3-2) and TRBJ1-6; D unclear. V was pared by 0 bases and J by 9 bases, with 6 bases between. The CDR3 extends over 13 amino acids. Germline lookup yields CDR1 LGHDT and CDR2 YNNKEL (reference sequence). The CDR3 reads CASSQEKFSPLHF. The CDR3 bases are TGTGCCAGCAGCCAAGAGAAGTTTTCACCCCTCCACTTT.

The chain links TRBV9 to TRBJ1-1; 7 bases fit TRBD1. The ends lost 3 bases at V and 6 bases at J; junction bases unmatched: 5. This CDR3 spans 13 amino acids. Germline V CDR1 and CDR2: SGDLS, YYNGEE. CDR3 sequence (DNA): TGTGCCAGCAGCGGACAGGGCCGGCCTGAAGCTTTCTTT. Translation: CASSGQGRPEAFF.

This sequence joins TRBV5-1 and TRBJ1-6; D is ambiguous. V was clipped by 1 base and J by 10 bases, with 9 bases between them. Germline V gene data show CDR1 as SGHRS and CDR2 as YFSETQ. The CDR3 is made up of 13 amino acids. The CDR3 here is CASSLRADSPLHF. The CDR3 DNA is TGCGCCAGCAGCTTGAGGGCCGACTCACCCCTCCACTTT. Full variable domain (remainder filled in from reference TRBV5-1 and TRBJ1-6): KAGVTQTPRYLIKTRGQQVTLSCSPISGHRSVSWYQQTPGQGLQFLFEYFSETQRNKGNFPGRFSGRQFSNSRSEMNVSTLELGDSALYLCASSLRADSPLHFGNGTRLTVT.

The rearrangement joins TRBV30 to TRBJ1-2, with D uncertain. CDR1 is GTSNPN, CDR2 SVGIG, per germline (reference sequence). V lost 6 bases and J 5 bases, leaving 13 bases between the germline ends. This CDR3 has 12 residues. CDR3 sequence: CACQAAVYGYTF. The CDR3 nucleotides read TGTGCCTGCCAGGCGGCAGTTTATGGCTACACCTTC.

The chain uses TRBV4-1 and TRBJ2-1, with D possibly TRBD2 on 5 matching bases. The germline V gene encodes CDR1 MGHRA and CDR2 YSYEKL. This CDR3 has 16 amino acids. The V and J ends lost 0 bases and 10 bases respectively, with 19 bases between them. CDR3 residues: CASSQDLDSSRAEQFF. The CDR3 DNA reads as TGCGCCAGCAGCCAAGATCTGGACTCATCCCGGGCGGAGCAGTTCTTC.

The chain recombines TRBV5-4 with TRBJ2-7; TRBD1 or TRBD2 may be the D gene (6 bases each). V was clipped by 0 bases and J by 7 bases, with 14 bases between them. In germline, CDR1 is SGHNT, CDR2 YYREEE (reference sequence). The CDR3 sequence is 14 residues long. The CDR3 spells CASSLDGGLGEQYF. CDR3 nucleotides: TGTGCCAGCAGCTTGGATGGGGGGCTGGGGGAGCAGTACTTC.

V gene TRBV11-2 combines with J gene TRBJ1-3; 9 bases agree with TRBD1. V was clipped by 5 bases and J by 0 bases; unmatched bases: 5. From germline, CDR1 is SGHAT and CDR2 FQNNGV. This CDR3 is built from 16 residues. The CDR3 here is CASSPRDRVSGNTIYF. In DNA, the CDR3 is TGTGCCAGCAGCCCCCGGGACAGGGTCTCTGGAAACACCATATATTTT.

For this clone: This could be a read error, since a much larger clone is one nucleotide away. This sequence joins TRBV7-9 and TRBJ1-1, with D maybe TRBD1 (6 bases). Trimming pared 6 bases from V and 1 base from J, leaving 9 bases between. The CDR3 has 13 amino acids. Looked up from germline, CDR1 is SEHNR and CDR2 is FQNEAQ (reference sequence). Here the CDR3 DNA reads TGTGCCAGCAGTTGGGGACAGAACACTGAAGCTTTCTTT. Its translation is CASSWGQNTEAFF. The complete variable domain, with remaining parts taken from reference TRBV7-9 and TRBJ1-1, reads DTGVSQNPRHKITKRGQNVTFRCDPISEHNRLYWYRQTLGQGPEFLTYFQNEAQLEKSRLLSDRFSAERPKGSFSTLEIQRTEQGDSAMYLCASSWGQNTEAFFGQGTRLTVV.